Described below is a single T cell receptor beta chain sequence and its context. No antigen is known for it. The record originates from a study of cytomegalovirus exposure and HLA in healthy donors. Study-level findings and limits: V segments that were indistinguishable, TRBV6-2 and TRBV6-3 among them, were omitted from analysis. In a later analysis, an Asian-associated ancestry cluster reportedly showed fewer N-insertions than the roughly 710-donor mean. A later analysis showed that HLA-associated TCR beta chains had undergone more clonal expansion than equally common others.

The PCR made use of 60 Vbeta and 13 Jbeta primers. Using immunoSEQ multiplex PCR, the repertoire was profiled, and TCRdb retains in-frame clones only, with some absent. The sample lists some 110,000 clones, roughly 68% occurring once. V lost 5 bases and J 1 base, leaving 6 bases between the germline ends. Looked up from germline, CDR1 is LNHDA and CDR2 is SQIVND (reference sequence). The CDR3 loop spans 13 amino acids. These donors counted as nominally healthy when sampled, but unrecorded immune exposures were likely. The origin of this receptor is a woman aged 25 to 45 in good health and CMV-seronegative. The specimen was PBMCs. The V call is TRBV19, the J call TRBJ1-5; D possibly corresponds to TRBD1 (5 bases). The CDR3 coding sequence is TGTGCCAGTAGTCACAGGAGCAATCAGCCCCAGCATTTT. It is translated as CASSHRSNQPQHF. Full variable domain (remainder filled in from reference TRBV19 and TRBJ1-5): DGGITQSPKYLFRKEGQNVTLSCEQNLNHDAMYWYRQDPGQGLRLIYYSQIVNDFQKGDIAEGYSVSREKKESFPLTVTSAQKNPTAFYLCASSHRSNQPQHFGDGTRLSIL.